A selection of T cell receptor beta chains follows, all from one sample in a study of T cell repertoires in cytomegalovirus infection. TCRdb ran MiXCR on the reads and lists one entry per CDR3 protein. The sample carries around 430,000 distinct CDR3 sequences, under 55% recorded once. These receptors' targets are unknown. The sample consisted of cultured PBMCs, taken from culture after CMV antigen stimulation. These TCRs come from a human donor in good health (CMV status not recorded). Some clones in this sample may be carry-over from other donors' samples. Both conserved end residues are part of each CDR3. D genes are given only for firm matches. Some rows have no size entry. The others give once, few or many, or a class for an expanded clone.

v_gene: TRBV7-2; abundance: few; d_gene: -; j_gene: TRBJ1-2; CDR3nt: TGTGCCAGCAGCTCTTGGGGGGGGCCAGGCTATGGCTACACCTTC; CDR3aa: CASSSWGGPGYGYTF
v_gene: TRBV7-9; abundance: few; d_gene: -; j_gene: TRBJ1-1; CDR3nt: TGTGCCAGCAGCTTTCCGGCCTCGAACACTGAAGCTTTCTTT; CDR3aa: CASSFPASNTEAFF
v_gene: TRBV12-3/TRBV12-4; abundance: -; d_gene: -; j_gene: TRBJ2-5; CDR3nt: TGTGCCAGCAGTTTAGCCTCCCGGGGAGGAGAGACCCAGTACTTC; CDR3aa: CASSLASRGGETQYF
v_gene: TRBV5-7; abundance: -; d_gene: -; j_gene: TRBJ1-1; CDR3nt: TGTGCCAGCATCCCATCGGAGGACGGATTGAACACTGAAGCTTTCTTT; CDR3aa: CASIPSEDGLNTEAFF
v_gene: TRBV7-2; abundance: few; d_gene: -; j_gene: TRBJ1-5; CDR3nt: TGTGCCAGCAGCGGAGCGGGGGGCTGGCAGCCCCAGCATTTT; CDR3aa: CASSGAGGWQPQHF
v_gene: TRBV7-8; abundance: -; d_gene: -; j_gene: TRBJ2-5; CDR3nt: TGTGCCAGCAGCTCCCCAAGCGGAGAGACCCAGTACTTC; CDR3aa: CASSSPSGETQYF
v_gene: TRBV12-3/TRBV12-4; abundance: few; d_gene: -; j_gene: TRBJ1-3; CDR3nt: TGTGCCAGCAGCCCCGACAGGAGAAACACCATATATTTT; CDR3aa: CASSPDRRNTIYF
v_gene: TRBV27; abundance: few; d_gene: -; j_gene: TRBJ2-7; CDR3nt: TGTGCCAGCTCCCCGGGAGAAGGGTCGTACGAGCAGTACTTC; CDR3aa: CASSPGEGSYEQYF
v_gene: TRBV28; abundance: -; d_gene: -; j_gene: TRBJ1-1; CDR3nt: TGTGCCAGCAGTTTAATAGGAGGGTTGAACACTGAAGCTTTCTTT; CDR3aa: CASSLIGGLNTEAFF
v_gene: TRBV6-5; abundance: -; d_gene: TRBD2; j_gene: TRBJ2-4; CDR3nt: TGTGCCAGCAGCCCTCCGGGGGGTAGGAACATTCAGTACTTC; CDR3aa: CASSPPGGRNIQYF
v_gene: TRBV6-1; abundance: -; d_gene: TRBD2; j_gene: TRBJ2-3; CDR3nt: TGTGCCAGCAGTGATTCGGAGTTCGGGGGGGCCAGGGATACGCAGTATTTT; CDR3aa: CASSDSEFGGARDTQYF
v_gene: TRBV12-3/TRBV12-4; abundance: once; d_gene: -; j_gene: TRBJ1-2; CDR3nt: TGTGCCAGCAGTAACGGGGAAACGAACTATGGCTACACCTTC; CDR3aa: CASSNGETNYGYTF
v_gene: TRBV6-2/TRBV6-3; abundance: many; d_gene: -; j_gene: TRBJ2-7; CDR3nt: TGTGCCAGCAGTTACGGGGACTCCTACGAGCAGTACTTC; CDR3aa: CASSYGDSYEQYF
v_gene: TRBV7-2; abundance: many; d_gene: -; j_gene: TRBJ2-1; CDR3nt: TGTGCCAGCAGCCTAATTACGGGATACAATGAGCAGTTCTTC; CDR3aa: CASSLITGYNEQFF
v_gene: TRBV28; abundance: -; d_gene: -; j_gene: TRBJ2-6; CDR3nt: TGTGCCAGCATAAACGTTGGGGGGGCCAACGTCCTGACTTTC; CDR3aa: CASINVGGANVLTF
v_gene: TRBV11-2; abundance: -; d_gene: -; j_gene: TRBJ2-7; CDR3nt: TGTGCCAGCAGCCCAGACCGGGACACAGCGATTACCTACAAGCAGTACTTC; CDR3aa: CASSPDRDTAITYKQYF
v_gene: TRBV20-1; abundance: -; d_gene: TRBD1; j_gene: TRBJ2-3; CDR3nt: TGCAGTGCTAGAGATGTGGGACAGGGGCCAGATACGCAGTATTTT; CDR3aa: CSARDVGQGPDTQYF
v_gene: TRBV29-1; abundance: -; d_gene: TRBD1; j_gene: TRBJ1-2; CDR3nt: TGCAGCGTCCGTGACAGGGTCGGCTACACCTTC; CDR3aa: CSVRDRVGYTF
v_gene: TRBV20-1; abundance: -; d_gene: TRBD1; j_gene: TRBJ1-6; CDR3nt: TGCAGTGCTACCCGGGACAGGGGCCCCTATAATTCACCCCTCCACTTT; CDR3aa: CSATRDRGPYNSPLHF
v_gene: TRBV7-2; abundance: -; d_gene: -; j_gene: TRBJ1-2; CDR3nt: TGTGCCAGCAGTCGGCAAGCCCCCACCCAGGGACTAGACTATGGCTACACCTTC; CDR3aa: CASSRQAPTQGLDYGYTF
v_gene: TRBV7-6; abundance: few; d_gene: -; j_gene: TRBJ2-3; CDR3nt: TGTGCCAGCAGCTTGAGCCAAGCGTCAGATACGCAGTATTTT; CDR3aa: CASSLSQASDTQYF
v_gene: TRBV12-3/TRBV12-4; abundance: few; d_gene: -; j_gene: TRBJ1-1; CDR3nt: TGTGCCAGCAGTCGCAGAATAAGTGAGGCTTTCTTT; CDR3aa: CASSRRISEAFF
v_gene: TRBV7-2; abundance: few; d_gene: TRBD1; j_gene: TRBJ1-5; CDR3nt: TGTGCCAGCAGCTTAGGCGGGGGACAGAATCAGCCCCAGCATTTT; CDR3aa: CASSLGGGQNQPQHF
v_gene: TRBV27; abundance: once; d_gene: -; j_gene: TRBJ2-3; CDR3nt: TGTGCCAGCAGTAAAATGGTGGAGGATACGCAGTATTTT; CDR3aa: CASSKMVEDTQYF
v_gene: TRBV7-2; abundance: -; d_gene: -; j_gene: TRBJ2-5; CDR3nt: TGTGCCAGCAGCTTATCAGGGGACGAGACCCAGTACTTC; CDR3aa: CASSLSGDETQYF
v_gene: TRBV6-8; abundance: -; d_gene: TRBD1; j_gene: TRBJ2-7; CDR3nt: TGTGCCAGCAGTTACTCCGGGACAGGGGAATTGGGTGAGCAGTACTTC; CDR3aa: CASSYSGTGELGEQYF
v_gene: TRBV28; abundance: -; d_gene: TRBD2; j_gene: TRBJ2-2; CDR3nt: TGTGCCAGCATGCGGGGGTCAACCGGGGAGCTGTTTTTT; CDR3aa: CASMRGSTGELFF
v_gene: TRBV12-3/TRBV12-4; abundance: -; d_gene: TRBD2; j_gene: TRBJ2-5; CDR3nt: TGTGCCAGCAGCCCTGGGGTAGCGGGGGGAGGGAAGACCCAGTACTTC; CDR3aa: CASSPGVAGGGKTQYF
v_gene: TRBV11-2; abundance: -; d_gene: -; j_gene: TRBJ2-2; CDR3nt: TGTGCCAGCAGCTACAGGGACACCGGGGAGCTGTTTTTT; CDR3aa: CASSYRDTGELFF
v_gene: TRBV14; abundance: -; d_gene: -; j_gene: TRBJ2-1; CDR3nt: TGTGCCAGCAGCCACTTCGGTCGGGGAAGCTCCTACAATGAGCAGTTCTTC; CDR3aa: CASSHFGRGSSYNEQFF
v_gene: TRBV12-5; abundance: -; d_gene: -; j_gene: TRBJ2-5; CDR3nt: TGTGCTAGTGGTGGAGGACGGAGTTACCAAGAGACCCAGTACTTC; CDR3aa: CASGGGRSYQETQYF
v_gene: TRBV7-2; abundance: few; d_gene: -; j_gene: TRBJ2-7; CDR3nt: TGTGCCAGCAGCCCCGGGAGTCACCCGTCCTACGAGCAGTACTTC; CDR3aa: CASSPGSHPSYEQYF
v_gene: TRBV7-9; abundance: few; d_gene: TRBD1; j_gene: TRBJ1-4; CDR3nt: TGTGCCAGCAGCTTCCAAGTTTTGGGACAGGGAGAAAAACTGTTTTTT; CDR3aa: CASSFQVLGQGEKLFF
v_gene: TRBV12-3/TRBV12-4; abundance: -; d_gene: TRBD2; j_gene: TRBJ2-5; CDR3nt: TGTGCCAGCAGTTTCAGGCTAGCGGGAGCCTCAGAGACCCAGTACTTC; CDR3aa: CASSFRLAGASETQYF
v_gene: TRBV2; abundance: -; d_gene: -; j_gene: TRBJ2-7; CDR3nt: TGTGCCAGCATGAGGCAGGGTAGGCCCTACGAGCAGTACTTC; CDR3aa: CASMRQGRPYEQYF
v_gene: TRBV7-9; abundance: few; d_gene: -; j_gene: TRBJ1-5; CDR3nt: TGTGCCAGCAGCTTATTCTCTCCCGGGGTTTCGAGCCAGCCCCAGCATTTT; CDR3aa: CASSLFSPGVSSQPQHF
v_gene: TRBV9; abundance: -; d_gene: -; j_gene: TRBJ2-7; CDR3nt: TGTGCCAGCAGCCCCCACTCAGACCCCTACGAGCAGTACTTC; CDR3aa: CASSPHSDPYEQYF
v_gene: TRBV15; abundance: -; d_gene: -; j_gene: TRBJ1-5; CDR3nt: TGTGCCACCAGCAGAGGGGATAACGTGGGCCAGCCCCAGCATTTT; CDR3aa: CATSRGDNVGQPQHF
v_gene: TRBV4-2; abundance: few; d_gene: TRBD2; j_gene: TRBJ2-5; CDR3nt: TGTGCCAGCAGCCAAGAAGCGGCGGGGGGCGGAGAGACCCAGTACTTC; CDR3aa: CASSQEAAGGGETQYF
v_gene: TRBV4-1; abundance: -; d_gene: -; j_gene: TRBJ1-1; CDR3nt: TGCGCCAGCAGCTTCACAATGGACACTGAAGCTTTCTTT; CDR3aa: CASSFTMDTEAFF